Listed below are T cell receptor beta chains from one sample, sequenced in a study of blood T cells in healthy people across ages. MiXCR, run by TCRdb on the 5' RACE reads, gives a single entry per CDR3 protein. The sample consists of 650,000 to 1,000,000 distinct CDR3 sequences, about 37% of them appearing once. Sequencing was performed on blood. Receptor source: a man between 18 and 29 years old in good health. CDR3s include the opening cysteine and the closing phenylalanine or tryptophan. D genes are given only for firm matches. Clone size, where shown, is once, few, many, or a class for clones that have expanded.

TRBV9,TRBJ1-2,few,TRBD1,CASSVGPDRGNGYTF,TGTGCCAGCAGCGTAGGACCGGACAGGGGGAATGGCTACACCTTC
TRBV7-9,TRBJ2-7,-,-,CASSGRGEYEQYF,TGTGCCAGCAGCGGAAGGGGGGAGTACGAGCAGTACTTC
TRBV4-1,TRBJ2-1,few,-,CASSQGSGVGNEQFF,TGCGCCAGCAGCCAAGGCTCGGGGGTTGGCAATGAGCAGTTCTTC
TRBV4-3,TRBJ2-3,-,TRBD2,CASSQDLYVGLAGSTDTQYF,TGCGCCAGCAGCCAAGATCTTTATGTAGGGCTAGCGGGGAGCACAGATACGCAGTATTTT
TRBV9,TRBJ2-7,-,TRBD1,CASSMSGTGTYEQYF,TGTGCCAGCAGCATGTCCGGGACAGGGACCTACGAGCAGTACTTC
TRBV15,TRBJ2-1,-,-,CATSGSYNEQFF,TGTGCCACCAGCGGTAGCTACAATGAGCAGTTCTTC
TRBV5-1,TRBJ1-1,few,-,CASSRPGQTTRNTEAFF,TGCGCCAGCAGCCGCCCGGGACAAACCACGAGAAACACTGAAGCTTTCTTT
TRBV4-1,TRBJ1-4,-,-,CASSQGRLGHEKLFF,TGCGCCAGCAGCCAAGGACGGCTGGGACATGAAAAACTGTTTTTT
TRBV7-9,TRBJ2-1,few,TRBD2,CASSLRGWLAGDTSYNEQFF,TGTGCCAGCAGCTTACGAGGATGGCTAGCGGGGGATACCTCCTACAATGAGCAGTTCTTC
TRBV4-1,TRBJ2-1,-,-,CASSQEWDGSSYNEQFF,TGCGCCAGCAGCCAAGAATGGGACGGGAGCTCCTACAATGAGCAGTTCTTC
TRBV12-3/TRBV12-4,TRBJ1-1,few,-,CASNQGRDTEAFF,TGTGCCAGCAACCAAGGGCGGGACACTGAAGCTTTCTTT
TRBV20-1,TRBJ2-3,few,TRBD2,CSATPGRAGLDTQYF,TGCAGTGCTACCCCCGGGCGAGCGGGGTTGGATACGCAGTATTTT
TRBV6-1,TRBJ1-2,-,-,CASSEEYGPNYDYTF,TGTGCCAGCAGTGAAGAGTACGGTCCTAACTATGACTACACCTTC
TRBV12-3/TRBV12-4,TRBJ2-1,many,TRBD1,CASSLRPPVPGQGADEQFF,TGTGCCAGCAGTTTGCGGCCCCCCGTACCGGGACAGGGGGCTGATGAGCAGTTCTTC
TRBV4-3,TRBJ2-5,once,-,CASSQDLAGRNGQYF,TGCGCCAGCAGCCAAGATTTGGCAGGGCGGAATGGGCAGTACTTC
TRBV5-1,TRBJ1-1,-,-,CASSLQAGDGGTEAFF,TGCGCCAGCAGCTTGCAGGCAGGGGATGGGGGCACTGAAGCTTTCTTT
TRBV5-1,TRBJ2-1,few,TRBD2,CASSLLGGGAGNEQFF,TGCGCCAGCAGCTTGTTGGGCGGGGGGGCCGGAAATGAGCAGTTCTTC
TRBV10-3,TRBJ2-3,many,-,CAISESAGSGTDTQYF,TGTGCCATCAGTGAGTCTGCAGGGAGTGGCACAGATACGCAGTATTTT
TRBV6-6,TRBJ2-4,-,-,CASSYKSGPEAKNIQYF,TGTGCCAGCAGTTACAAATCGGGTCCTGAGGCCAAAAACATTCAGTACTTC
TRBV9,TRBJ2-3,many,-,CASSGNRGGVGDTQYF,TGTGCCAGCAGCGGAAACCGGGGTGGGGTAGGAGATACGCAGTATTTT
TRBV7-6,TRBJ2-5,many,-,CASSVGVEETQYF,TGTGCCAGCAGCGTAGGGGTCGAAGAGACCCAGTACTTC
TRBV5-6,TRBJ1-2,-,TRBD1,CASSLVWTGYSLDGYTF,TGTGCCAGCAGCTTGGTCTGGACAGGGTACTCTCTCGATGGCTACACCTTC
TRBV7-9,TRBJ1-2,few,-,CASSLGAELNYGYTF,TGTGCCAGCAGCTTAGGGGCAGAACTTAACTATGGCTACACCTTC
TRBV6-2/TRBV6-3,TRBJ2-7,-,-,CASSQPLRVPYEQYF,TGTGCCAGCAGCCAACCCCTCCGGGTACCCTACGAGCAGTACTTC
TRBV10-3,TRBJ2-7,many,TRBD1,CAISESGQGVSEQYF,TGTGCCATCAGTGAGTCGGGACAGGGGGTAAGCGAGCAGTACTTC
TRBV13,TRBJ2-1,-,-,CASTLAEFLYNEQFF,TGTGCCAGCACCCTGGCGGAGTTCCTTTACAATGAGCAGTTCTTC
TRBV28,TRBJ2-3,-,TRBD1,CASTKDRVSSTDTQYF,TGTGCCAGCACAAAAGACAGGGTCTCTAGCACAGATACGCAGTATTTT
TRBV20-1,TRBJ2-1,-,TRBD2,CSAQTLAGGISSYNEQFF,TGCAGTGCGCAGACCCTAGCGGGGGGGATCAGCTCCTACAATGAGCAGTTCTTC
TRBV29-1,TRBJ2-1,many,-,CSVRDSGADMYNEQFF,TGCAGCGTTCGGGACTCCGGGGCGGACATGTACAATGAGCAGTTCTTC
TRBV11-1,TRBJ2-5,few,-,CASSLGGNQYF,TGTGCCAGCAGCTTAGGAGGGAACCAGTACTTC